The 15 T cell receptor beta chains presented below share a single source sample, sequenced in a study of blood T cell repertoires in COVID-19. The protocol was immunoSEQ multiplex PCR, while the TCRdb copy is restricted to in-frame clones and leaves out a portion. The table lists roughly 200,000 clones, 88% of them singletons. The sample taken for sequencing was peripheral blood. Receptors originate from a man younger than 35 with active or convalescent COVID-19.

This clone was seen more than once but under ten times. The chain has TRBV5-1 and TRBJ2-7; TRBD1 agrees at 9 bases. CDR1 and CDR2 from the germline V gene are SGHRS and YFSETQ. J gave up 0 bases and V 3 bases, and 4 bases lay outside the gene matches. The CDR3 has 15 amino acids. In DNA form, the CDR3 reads TGCGCCAGCAGCTGGGGGGACAGGGACTCCTACGAGCAGTACTTC. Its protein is CASSWGDRDSYEQYF.

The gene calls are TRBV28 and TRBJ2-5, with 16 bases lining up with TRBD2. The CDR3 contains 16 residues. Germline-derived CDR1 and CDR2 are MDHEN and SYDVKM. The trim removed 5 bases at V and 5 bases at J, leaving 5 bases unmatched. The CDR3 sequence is CASSIPGLAGGETQYF. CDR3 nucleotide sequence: TGTGCCAGCAGTATACCGGGACTAGCGGGAGGGGAGACCCAGTACTTC.

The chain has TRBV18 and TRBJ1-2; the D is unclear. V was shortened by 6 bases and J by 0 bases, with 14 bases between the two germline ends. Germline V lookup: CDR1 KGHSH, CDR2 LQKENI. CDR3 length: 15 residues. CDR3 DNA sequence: TGTGCCAGCTCGACCACGCCAGGATCTAACTATGGCTACACCTTC. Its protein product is CASSTTPGSNYGYTF.

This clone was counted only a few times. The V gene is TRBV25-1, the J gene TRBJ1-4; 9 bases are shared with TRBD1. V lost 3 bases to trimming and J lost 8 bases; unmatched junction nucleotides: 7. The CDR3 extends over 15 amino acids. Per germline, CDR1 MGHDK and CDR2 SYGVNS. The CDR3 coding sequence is TGTGCCAGCAGTGAGGGGACAGGGTGGAAGGAAAAACTGTTTTTT. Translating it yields CASSEGTGWKEKLFF.

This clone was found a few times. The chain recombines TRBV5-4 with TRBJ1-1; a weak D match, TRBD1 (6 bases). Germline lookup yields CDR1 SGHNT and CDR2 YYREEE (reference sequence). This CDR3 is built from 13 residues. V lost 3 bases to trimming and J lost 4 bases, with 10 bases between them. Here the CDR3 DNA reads TGTGCCAGCAGCTCGCAGGGGTCCACTGAAGCTTTCTTT. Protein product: CASSSQGSTEAFF. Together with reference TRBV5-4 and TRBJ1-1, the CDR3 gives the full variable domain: ETGVTQSPTHLIKTRGQQVTLRCSSQSGHNTVSWYQQALGQGPQFIFQYYREEENGRGNFPPRFSGLQFPNYSSELNVNALELDDSALYLCASSSQGSTEAFFGQGTRLTVV.

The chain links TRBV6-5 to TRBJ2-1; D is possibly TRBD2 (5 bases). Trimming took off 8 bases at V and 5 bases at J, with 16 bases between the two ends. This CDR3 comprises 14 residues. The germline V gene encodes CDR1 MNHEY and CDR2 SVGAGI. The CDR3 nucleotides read TGTGCCAGCGGAGACGAAGCGGCTAACAATGAGCAGTTCTTC. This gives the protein CASGDEAANNEQFF.

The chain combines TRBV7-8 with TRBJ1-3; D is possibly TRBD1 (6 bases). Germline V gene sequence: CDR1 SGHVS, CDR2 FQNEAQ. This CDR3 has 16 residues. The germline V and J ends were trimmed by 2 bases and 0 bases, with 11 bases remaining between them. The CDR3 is CASSLSRTVSGNTIYF. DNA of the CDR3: TGTGCCAGCAGCTTAAGTAGGACAGTCTCTGGAAACACCATATATTTT.

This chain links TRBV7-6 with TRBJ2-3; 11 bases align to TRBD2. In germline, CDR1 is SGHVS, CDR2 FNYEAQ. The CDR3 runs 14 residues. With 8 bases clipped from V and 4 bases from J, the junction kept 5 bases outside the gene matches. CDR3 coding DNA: TGTGCCAGCGGTAGCGGGGGGGGCGCAGATACGCAGTATTTT. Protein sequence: CASGSGGGADTQYF.

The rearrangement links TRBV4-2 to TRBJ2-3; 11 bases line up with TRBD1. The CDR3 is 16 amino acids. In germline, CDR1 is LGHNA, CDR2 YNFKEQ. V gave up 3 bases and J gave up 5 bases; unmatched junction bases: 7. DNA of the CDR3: TGTGCCAGCAGCCACCCAGGACAGGGGGCGCGAGATACGCAGTATTTT. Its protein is CASSHPGQGARDTQYF.

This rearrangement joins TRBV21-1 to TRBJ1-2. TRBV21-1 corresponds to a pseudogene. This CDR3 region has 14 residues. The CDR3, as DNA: TGTGCCAGCGCCTTAGGGGCGGGGGAATATGGCTACACCTTC. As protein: CASALGAGEYGYTF.

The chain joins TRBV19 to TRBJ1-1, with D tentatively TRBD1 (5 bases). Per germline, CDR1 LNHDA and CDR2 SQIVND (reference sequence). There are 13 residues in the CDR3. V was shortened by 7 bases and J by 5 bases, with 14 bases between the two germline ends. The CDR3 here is CASTVGPGTEAFF. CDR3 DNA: TGTGCCAGTACTGTAGGGCCAGGGACTGAAGCTTTCTTT.

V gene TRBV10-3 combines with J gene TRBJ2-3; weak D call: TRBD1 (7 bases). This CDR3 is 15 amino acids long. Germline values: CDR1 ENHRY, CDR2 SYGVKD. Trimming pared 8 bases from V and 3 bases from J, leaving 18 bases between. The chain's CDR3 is CAISFRGAETDTQYF. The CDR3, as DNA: TGTGCCATCTCTTTCAGGGGGGCCGAGACAGATACGCAGTATTTT.

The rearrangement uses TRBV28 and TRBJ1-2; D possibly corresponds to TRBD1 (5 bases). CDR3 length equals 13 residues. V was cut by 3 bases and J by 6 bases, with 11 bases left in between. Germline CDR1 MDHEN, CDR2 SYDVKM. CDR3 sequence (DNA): TGTGCCAGCAGTTTGACAGAAGGCAATGGCTACACCTTC. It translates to CASSLTEGNGYTF.

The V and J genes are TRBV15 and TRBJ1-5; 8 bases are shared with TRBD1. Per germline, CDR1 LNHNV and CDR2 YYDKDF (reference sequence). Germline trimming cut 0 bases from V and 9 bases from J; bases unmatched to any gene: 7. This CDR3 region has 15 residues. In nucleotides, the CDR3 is TGTGCCACCAGCAGAGATGGTCAGGGGGCGAGGCCCCAGCATTTT. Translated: CATSRDGQGARPQHF.

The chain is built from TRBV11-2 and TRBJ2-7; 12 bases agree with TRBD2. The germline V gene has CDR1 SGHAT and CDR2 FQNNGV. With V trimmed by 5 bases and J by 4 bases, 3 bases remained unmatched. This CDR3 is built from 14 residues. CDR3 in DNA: TGTGCCAGCAGCCAGACTAGCGGGAGTTACGAGCAGTACTTC. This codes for CASSQTSGSYEQYF.